This TCR beta chain was captured by sequencing in a study of blood T cell dynamics during melanoma immunotherapy. Time point indicated: week 3, after first cycle of checkpoint inhibitor. Germline values: CDR1 MNHEY, CDR2 SMNVEV (reference sequence). The CDR3 spans 13 residues. V was pared by 3 bases and J by 6 bases, with 11 bases between. Assay: immunoSEQ multiplex PCR; the TCRdb copy retains only in-frame clones and omits some. The sample carries approximately 28,000 clones, over 70% recorded once. Study-wide results and limits: It remained unknown if the driving T cell clones were melanoma-specific.

The sample holds one count of this clone. Its antigen is unknown. The TCR comes from a human donor with melanoma. The sample in question was blood, obtained from a patient treated with checkpoint blockade. This chain links TRBV27 with TRBJ1-1; D is unresolved. This CDR3 is CASSFHGSAEAFF. The CDR3 DNA sequence: TGTGCCAGCAGTTTTCATGGGTCAGCTGAAGCTTTCTTT.